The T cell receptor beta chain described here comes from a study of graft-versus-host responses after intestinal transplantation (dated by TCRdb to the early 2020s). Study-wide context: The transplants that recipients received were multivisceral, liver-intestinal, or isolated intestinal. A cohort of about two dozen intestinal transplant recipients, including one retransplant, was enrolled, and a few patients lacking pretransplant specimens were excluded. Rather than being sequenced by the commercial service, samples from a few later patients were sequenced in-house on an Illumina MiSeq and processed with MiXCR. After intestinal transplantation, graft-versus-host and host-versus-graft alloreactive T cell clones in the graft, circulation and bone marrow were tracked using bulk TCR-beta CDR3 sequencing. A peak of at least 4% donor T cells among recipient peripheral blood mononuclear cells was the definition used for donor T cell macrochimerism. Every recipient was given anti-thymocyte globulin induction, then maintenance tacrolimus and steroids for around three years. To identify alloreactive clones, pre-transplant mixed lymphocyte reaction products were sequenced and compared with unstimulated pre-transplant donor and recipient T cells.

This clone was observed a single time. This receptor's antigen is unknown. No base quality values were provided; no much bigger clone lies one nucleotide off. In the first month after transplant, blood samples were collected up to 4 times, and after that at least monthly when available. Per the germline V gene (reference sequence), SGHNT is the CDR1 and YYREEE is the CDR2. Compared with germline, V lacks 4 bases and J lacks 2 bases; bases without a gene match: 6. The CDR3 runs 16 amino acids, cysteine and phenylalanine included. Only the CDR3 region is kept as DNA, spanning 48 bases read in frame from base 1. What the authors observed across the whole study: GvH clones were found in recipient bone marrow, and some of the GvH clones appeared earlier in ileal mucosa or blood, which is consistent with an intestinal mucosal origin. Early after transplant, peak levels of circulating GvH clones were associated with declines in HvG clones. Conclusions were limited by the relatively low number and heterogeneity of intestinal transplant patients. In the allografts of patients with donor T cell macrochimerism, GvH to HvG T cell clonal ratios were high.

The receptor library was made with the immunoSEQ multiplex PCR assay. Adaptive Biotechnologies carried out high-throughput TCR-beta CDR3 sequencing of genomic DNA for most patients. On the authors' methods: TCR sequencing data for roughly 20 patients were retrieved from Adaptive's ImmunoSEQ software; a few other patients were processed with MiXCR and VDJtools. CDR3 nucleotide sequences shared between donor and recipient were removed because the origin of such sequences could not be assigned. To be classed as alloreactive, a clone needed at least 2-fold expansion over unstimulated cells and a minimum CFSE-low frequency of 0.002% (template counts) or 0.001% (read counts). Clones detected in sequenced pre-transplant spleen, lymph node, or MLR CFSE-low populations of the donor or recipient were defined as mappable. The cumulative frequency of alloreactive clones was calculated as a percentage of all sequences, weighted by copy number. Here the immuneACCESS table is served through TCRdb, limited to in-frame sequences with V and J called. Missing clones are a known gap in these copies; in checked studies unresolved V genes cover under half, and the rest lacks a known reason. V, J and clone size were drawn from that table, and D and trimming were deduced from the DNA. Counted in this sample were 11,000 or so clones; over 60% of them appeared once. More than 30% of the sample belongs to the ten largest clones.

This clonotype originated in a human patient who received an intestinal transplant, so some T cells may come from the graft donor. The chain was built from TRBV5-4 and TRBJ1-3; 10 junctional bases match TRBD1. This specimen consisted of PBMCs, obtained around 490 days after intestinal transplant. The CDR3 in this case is CASSPRTGGPGNTIYF. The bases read TGTGCCAGCAGCCCAAGGACAGGGGGACCTGGAAACACCATATATTTT. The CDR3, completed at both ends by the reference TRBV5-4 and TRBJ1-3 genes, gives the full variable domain ETGVTQSPTHLIKTRGQQVTLRCSSQSGHNTVSWYQQALGQGPQFIFQYYREEENGRGNFPPRFSGLQFPNYSSELNVNALELDDSALYLCASSPRTGGPGNTIYFGEGSWLTVV.